The rows below give T cell receptor beta chains drawn from one sample of a study of T cell repertoires in cytomegalovirus infection. Their antigens are not known. TCRdb redid the calling of the reads with MiXCR, one entry per CDR3 protein. The data show 600,000 to 700,000 distinct CDR3 sequences, with about 33% seen just once and around a sixth held by the top ten. The material sequenced was cultured PBMCs, taken from culture after CMV antigen stimulation. The receptors were gathered from a human donor in good health (CMV status not recorded). Some clones in this sample may be carry-over from other donors' samples. The CDR3 runs from the conserved cysteine through the conserved F or W. The order of the fields is clone size, J gene, CDR3 length, V gene, D gene, CDR3 DNA, CDR3 protein. The D gene is left open where the match is weak. Where a row states a size, it is once, few, many or the class of an expanded clone; other rows omit it.

>NA|TRBJ1-2|12|TRBV20-1|NA
TGCAGTGCTAGTACAGGTCTCTATGGCTACACCTTC
CSASTGLYGYTF
>NA|TRBJ1-5|14|TRBV3-1|NA
TGTGCCAGCAGCCAAGATCGACGCAATCAGCCCCAGCATTTT
CASSQDRRNQPQHF
>NA|TRBJ1-1|13|TRBV2|NA
TGTGCCAGCAGTGAGGAGGTGGGCACTGAAGCTTTCTTT
CASSEEVGTEAFF
>NA|TRBJ2-7|15|TRBV11-2|NA
TGTGCCAGCAGCTTAATCTCCAGGGGCGATTCCGAGCAGTACTTC
CASSLISRGDSEQYF
>NA|TRBJ2-3|14|TRBV5-6|TRBD1
TGTGCCAGCAGCCGGACAGGGGCTGTAGATACGCAGTATTTT
CASSRTGAVDTQYF
>few|TRBJ1-2|15|TRBV12-3/TRBV12-4|TRBD1
TGTGCCAGCAGTTCCCGGACAGGGCCGTCTGGTGGCTACACCTTC
CASSSRTGPSGGYTF
>NA|TRBJ2-2|15|TRBV11-3|TRBD1
TGTGCCAGCAGCTGTGGGACAGAGAACACCGGGGAGCTGTTTTTT
CASSCGTENTGELFF
>few|TRBJ1-5|15|TRBV6-2/TRBV6-3|NA
TGTGCCAGCACTCATCCCGGCCAGGGAGGCCAGCCCCAGCATTTT
CASTHPGQGGQPQHF
>NA|TRBJ1-1|12|TRBV11-2|NA
TGTGCCAGCAGCTCTAGGCCGCAGAAAGCTTTCTTT
CASSSRPQKAFF
>few|TRBJ2-7|15|TRBV11-2|NA
TGTGCCAGCAGCTTAGATCGGGCAGGTACCTACGAGCAGTACTTC
CASSLDRAGTYEQYF
>few|TRBJ2-1|16|TRBV6-1|NA
TGTGCCAGCAGTTTCAAGCGGAGCAAGCACAACAATGAGCAGTTCTTC
CASSFKRSKHNNEQFF
>NA|TRBJ2-4|14|TRBV19|NA
TGTGCCAGAACCCGAGAGGGGGCCAAAAACATTCAGTACTTC
CARTREGAKNIQYF
>few|TRBJ1-1|16|TRBV28|NA
TGTGCCAGCAGTTTATCCTATTGGACAGTGAACACTGAAGCTTTCTTT
CASSLSYWTVNTEAFF
>NA|TRBJ1-4|18|TRBV28|NA
TGTGCCAGCAGTTCGTCGGGATCCTTCTGGGCAACTAATGAAAAACTGTTTTTT
CASSSSGSFWATNEKLFF
>few|TRBJ1-1|16|TRBV19|NA
TGTGCCAGCACCCCTCAAACCCGGGGGGCGGTTACTGAAGCTTTCTTT
CASTPQTRGAVTEAFF
>few|TRBJ2-7|16|TRBV11-2|TRBD2
TGTGCCAGCAGCTACCTAATAGCGGGGGTCCTGGTCGAGCAGTACTTC
CASSYLIAGVLVEQYF
>once|TRBJ1-6|16|TRBV28|NA
TGTGCCAGCAGTTTATGGTGGGATAATCAGTGGTCACCCCTCCACTTT
CASSLWWDNQWSPLHF
>NA|TRBJ2-1|14|TRBV7-2|NA
TGTGCCAGCAGCTTAGGAGTATCCGGAGGCGAGCAGTTCTTC
CASSLGVSGGEQFF
>NA|TRBJ1-1|14|TRBV20-1|NA
TGCAGTGCTAGAGATAGCCGGGGTTCCACTGAAGCTTTCTTT
CSARDSRGSTEAFF
>NA|TRBJ2-7|15|TRBV28|NA
TGTGCCAGCAGCAGCGGGCTAGTCAGCTCCTACGAGCAGTACTTC
CASSSGLVSSYEQYF
>NA|TRBJ1-6|16|TRBV4-1|NA
TGCGCCAGCAGCCAAGACTTCGAGGGTGGTAATTCACCCCTCCACTTT
CASSQDFEGGNSPLHF
>once|TRBJ2-5|16|TRBV19|NA
TGTGCCAGTGATCGGGGTACCAAGAGATCCAGAGAGACCCAGTACTTC
CASDRGTKRSRETQYF
>NA|TRBJ2-6|11|TRBV7-9|NA
TGTGCCAGCAGCTCACCCAACGTCCTGACTTTC
CASSSPNVLTF
>few|TRBJ1-1|15|TRBV4-1|TRBD1
TGCGCCAGCAGCAATCGACAGGGCTTGAGGACTGAAGCTTTCTTT
CASSNRQGLRTEAFF
>NA|TRBJ2-5|13|TRBV20-1|TRBD1
TGCAGTGCCGCTCAGGGGGCCAGGGAGACCCAGTACTTC
CSAAQGARETQYF
>few|TRBJ2-7|13|TRBV7-8|TRBD1
TGTGCCAGCAGCTCGTCGTCAGGGGGCGAGCAGTACTTC
CASSSSSGGEQYF
>NA|TRBJ1-1|14|TRBV2|NA
TGTGCCAGCACCGACCGGGACCGTATCAACGGAGCTTTCTTT
CASTDRDRINGAFF
>NA|TRBJ2-7|15|TRBV6-2/TRBV6-3|TRBD1
TGTGCCAGCAGTTACTGGACAGGTGGCCCCTACGAGCAGTACTTC
CASSYWTGGPYEQYF
>few|TRBJ2-7|14|TRBV12-3/TRBV12-4|NA
TGTGCCAGCAGCTCCGGGACTCGGGCCTACGAGCAGTACTTC
CASSSGTRAYEQYF
>NA|TRBJ2-5|13|TRBV20-1|NA
TGCAGTGCGTATCTACAGGGCCCGGAGACCCAGTACTTC
CSAYLQGPETQYF
>NA|TRBJ2-3|13|TRBV2|NA
TGTGCCAGCAGGAGCCTAAGCACAGATACGCAGTATTTT
CASRSLSTDTQYF
>few|TRBJ2-7|13|TRBV29-1|NA
TGCAGCGTGTCTGGTGGACAGTCCTACGAGCAGTACTTC
CSVSGGQSYEQYF
>few|TRBJ2-5|15|TRBV18|TRBD1
TGTGCCAGCTCACCGAACAGGGGCGAAGGCGAGACCCAGTACTTC
CASSPNRGEGETQYF
>NA|TRBJ2-7|14|TRBV19|NA
TGTGCCAGTAGTATAGTCCCGCCCTCCTACGAGCAGTACTTC
CASSIVPPSYEQYF
>NA|TRBJ2-4|15|TRBV19|TRBD2
TGTGCCAGTAGAACTAGCGGGAATTTCGAAAACATTCAGTACTTC
CASRTSGNFENIQYF
>NA|TRBJ2-3|17|TRBV27|NA
TGTGCCAGCAGTTTATCGGGGGGGGCAAGGGGCTCAGATACGCAGTATTTT
CASSLSGGARGSDTQYF
>NA|TRBJ2-1|14|TRBV12-3/TRBV12-4|TRBD1
TGTGCCAGCAGTAACCGGGACAGTTACAATGAGCAGTTCTTC
CASSNRDSYNEQFF
>NA|TRBJ1-1|15|TRBV28|NA
TGTGCCAGTCGGGAGGTGGGGGGGAGGAACACTGAAGCTTTCTTT
CASREVGGRNTEAFF
>NA|TRBJ2-3|16|TRBV4-1|TRBD2
TGCGCCAGCAGCCCAAAAGCTAGCGGGGGATCGAATACGCAGTATTTT
CASSPKASGGSNTQYF
>many|TRBJ2-1|15|TRBV7-2|TRBD2
TGTGCCAGCAGCTACAGCGGGGGTTCCTACAATGAGCAGTTCTTC
CASSYSGGSYNEQFF
>NA|TRBJ1-5|13|TRBV6-1|NA
TGTGCCAGCAGTGTCATAGCGGGACAGCCCCAGCATTTT
CASSVIAGQPQHF
>few|TRBJ2-1|12|TRBV7-8|NA
TGTGCCAGCAGCTTAGGATGGTATGAGCAGTTCTTC
CASSLGWYEQFF
>NA|TRBJ2-1|14|TRBV20-1|NA
TGCAGTGCCCCCCGTGGGAGCGGTAGAAATGAGCAGTTCTTC
CSAPRGSGRNEQFF
>few|TRBJ2-1|16|TRBV20-1|TRBD2
TGCAGTGCTAGAAGCTTGGCGGGAGGGTCCTACAATGAGCAGTTCTTC
CSARSLAGGSYNEQFF